The present T cell receptor beta chain was sequenced within a study of shared clonotypes between healthy human individuals. Study conclusions and caveats: Some naive CD4 clonotypes, roughly 4.5%, turned up in common across a few donors.

Concerning this clone: Antigen: not known.

The method was immunoSEQ multiplex PCR; TCRdb's version includes in-frame clones alone and lacks a portion of them. The sample has roughly 2,300,000 clones; around 92% are singletons. V was pared by 6 bases and J by 4 bases, with 13 bases between. Germline V gene data show CDR1 as SGHRS and CDR2 as YFSETQ. This CDR3 is built from 14 residues. This clonotype was obtained from a man between 18 and 29 years old in good health. Some clones in this sample may be carry-over from other donors' samples. This chain joins TRBV5-1 and TRBJ1-4, with a possible D match to TRBD1 (5 bases). What was sequenced was naive CD4+ T cells from PBMCs. Described subset: CD45RA+ positively selected. DNA of the CDR3: TGCGCCAGCACCTCTGGGGGGTTTAATGAAAAACTGTTTTTT. As protein: CASTSGGFNEKLFF.